This T cell receptor (beta chain) was profiled in a study of CD8 T cells in ankylosing spondylitis. The study's findings and limits: Within matched ankylosing spondylitis synovial fluid, disease-linked clones were reportedly significantly enriched. Prior literature has documented some motif variants in synovial fluid and blood from reactive arthritis. For ankylosing spondylitis blood, a TCR beta motif of fewer than 10 highly homologous variants appeared characteristic. Peripheral blood held disease-linked clones only at relatively low frequency, and these were CD8+.

The CDR3 consists of 14 residues. Trimming took off 4 bases at V and 5 bases at J, with 17 bases between the two ends. In germline, CDR1 is DFQATT, CDR2 SNEGSKA (reference sequence). Comments on this clonotype: The antigen is unknown.

Quantitative molecular-barcoded 5'-RACE generated the TCR beta libraries. TCRdb reanalysed the 5' RACE reads using MiXCR and keeps one entry per CDR3 protein. The sample carries some 840,000 distinct CDR3 sequences, approximately 12% recorded once. The chain recombines TRBV20-1 with TRBJ1-1; no clear D gene. The clonotype comes from a male donor with ankylosing spondylitis. Sequenced material: blood, either unsorted or a sorted T cell fraction (not recorded which). CDR3 nucleotide sequence: TGCAGTGCTAAGCGGTTGGGGTATGGAACTGAAGCTTTCTTT. Translation: CSAKRLGYGTEAFF.